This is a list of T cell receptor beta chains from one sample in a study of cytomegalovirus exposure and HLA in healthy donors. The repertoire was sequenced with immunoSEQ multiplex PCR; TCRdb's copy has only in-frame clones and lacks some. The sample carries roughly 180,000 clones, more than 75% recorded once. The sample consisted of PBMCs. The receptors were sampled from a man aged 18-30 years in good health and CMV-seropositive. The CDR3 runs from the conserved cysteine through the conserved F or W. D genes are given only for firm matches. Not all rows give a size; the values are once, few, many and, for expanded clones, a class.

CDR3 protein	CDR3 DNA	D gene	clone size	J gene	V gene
CASSSQGSSYNEQFF	TGTGCCAGCAGTTCACAGGGTAGCTCCTACAATGAGCAGTTCTTC	.	.	TRBJ2-1	TRBV27
CASTGTSGSDTQYF	TGTGCCAGCACAGGGACTAGCGGGAGTGATACGCAGTATTTT	TRBD2	.	TRBJ2-3	TRBV9
CASSRTSELTYEQYF	TGTGCCAGCAGCCGTACTAGCGAATTAACCTACGAGCAGTACTTC	TRBD2	.	TRBJ2-7	TRBV6-1
CASFRPGTGFHNEQFF	TGTGCCAGTTTCCGTCCCGGGACAGGGTTTCACAATGAGCAGTTCTTC	TRBD1	.	TRBJ2-1	TRBV18
CASSENSGSPYF	TGTGCCAGCAGCGAGAATAGCGGGAGTCCGTACTTC	TRBD2	.	TRBJ2-7	TRBV7-8
CAGRGIGANVLTF	TGTGCCGGAAGGGGGATTGGGGCCAACGTCCTGACTTTC	.	.	TRBJ2-6	TRBV7-9
CAWRDRGALSYEQYF	TGTGCCTGGAGGGATCGGGGGGCCCTTTCTTACGAGCAGTACTTC	.	.	TRBJ2-7	TRBV30
CASSLAGVDYNEQFF	TGTGCCAGCAGCTTAGCGGGAGTGGACTACAATGAGCAGTTCTTC	.	.	TRBJ2-1	TRBV7-9
CASSYLKNTGELFF	TGTGCCAGCAGTTACCTTAAGAACACCGGGGAGCTGTTTTTT	.	.	TRBJ2-2	TRBV6-6
CASRLAGDTGELFF	TGCGCCAGCCGACTAGCGGGAGACACCGGGGAGCTGTTTTTT	TRBD2	.	TRBJ2-2	TRBV5-1
CASSLGTGVESYTF	TGTGCCAGCAGCTTAGGGACAGGGGTTGAGAGCTACACCTTC	TRBD1	.	TRBJ1-2	TRBV7-2
CASSLKGVDGYTF	TGTGCCAGCAGCTTGAAGGGGGTCGACGGCTACACCTTC	.	.	TRBJ1-2	TRBV5-5
CASGFGGSSYEQYF	TGTGCCAGCGGGTTTGGCGGGAGTTCCTACGAGCAGTACTTC	TRBD2	.	TRBJ2-7	TRBV6-5
CASSSGMNTGELFF	TGTGCCAGCAGTTCCGGGATGAACACCGGGGAGCTGTTTTTT	.	.	TRBJ2-2	TRBV2
CASSGRTTRGQGAGGELFF	TGTGCCAGCAGCGGTCGCACCACCCGGGGACAGGGGGCGGGCGGGGAGCTGTTTTTT	TRBD1	.	TRBJ2-2	TRBV9
CASSSRDRGIGGYTF	TGTGCCAGCAGCTCCCGGGACAGGGGAATCGGCGGCTACACCTTC	TRBD1	.	TRBJ1-2	TRBV7-2
CASTPGQGAGKLFF	TGTGCCAGTACCCCGGGACAGGGGGCCGGAAAACTGTTTTTT	TRBD1	.	TRBJ1-4	TRBV19
CASSPGTPYGYTF	TGTGCCAGCAGCCCAGGTACACCGTATGGCTACACCTTC	.	.	TRBJ1-2	TRBV5-6
CASSTHNGYTF	TGTGCCAGCAGCACACATAATGGCTACACCTTC	.	few	TRBJ1-2	TRBV9
CASSPGTSGQETQYF	TGTGCCAGCAGTCCCGGGACTAGCGGCCAAGAGACCCAGTACTTC	TRBD2	.	TRBJ2-5	TRBV28
CASSLAGGSVTYEQYF	TGTGCCAGCAGCTTGGCGGGCGGGAGTGTCACCTACGAGCAGTACTTC	TRBD2	.	TRBJ2-7	TRBV5-4
CASRDVSGNEQYF	TGTGCCAGCAGAGACGTCTCGGGGAACGAGCAGTACTTC	.	.	TRBJ2-7	TRBV6-5
CASSHPGLAGVEGQYF	TGTGCCAGTAGCCACCCGGGGCTAGCGGGAGTTGAGGGGCAGTACTTC	TRBD2	.	TRBJ2-7	TRBV19
CASSLEISVNEQFF	TGTGCCAGCAGCTTAGAGATTAGCGTGAATGAGCAGTTCTTC	.	.	TRBJ2-1	TRBV7-2
CASSRGTGGYRANEKLFF	TGTGCCAGCAGCCGGGGGACAGGGGGATATAGGGCTAATGAAAAACTGTTTTTT	TRBD1	.	TRBJ1-4	TRBV27
CASSFLPGLTYEQYF	TGTGCCAGCAGCTTCCTACCGGGACTGACCTACGAGCAGTACTTC	.	.	TRBJ2-7	TRBV11-3
CASSVEDTGELFF	TGTGCCAGCAGTGTGGAGGACACCGGGGAGCTGTTTTTT	.	.	TRBJ2-2	TRBV6-4
CASSQSRQLEQFF	TGTGCCAGCAGCCAATCTAGACAGCTTGAGCAGTTCTTC	.	.	TRBJ2-1	TRBV16
CASGTRRELNEQFF	TGTGCCAGCGGCACACGGCGGGAGTTGAATGAGCAGTTCTTC	TRBD2	.	TRBJ2-1	TRBV7-8
CASSPDGQGGEKLFF	TGTGCCAGCAGCCCCGATGGACAGGGCGGTGAAAAACTGTTTTTT	TRBD1	.	TRBJ1-4	TRBV9
CASRGTSGREGEQYF	TGTGCCAGCAGGGGGACTAGCGGGAGGGAGGGAGAGCAGTACTTC	TRBD2	.	TRBJ2-7	TRBV6-6
CASRSGFFATNEKLFF	TGTGCCAGCAGATCAGGGTTCTTTGCAACTAATGAAAAACTGTTTTTT	.	.	TRBJ1-4	TRBV28
CASSLSGSPTYEQYF	TGTGCCAGCAGCTTGAGCGGGTCCCCGACCTACGAGCAGTACTTC	.	.	TRBJ2-7	TRBV7-3
CASSPTSGRMGEQFF	TGTGCCAGCAGCCCAACTAGCGGGAGAATGGGTGAGCAGTTCTTC	TRBD2	.	TRBJ2-1	TRBV7-2
CASSESLRRRLGQPQHF	TGCGCCAGCAGTGAGTCGTTGAGGAGGAGACTGGGTCAGCCCCAGCATTTT	.	.	TRBJ1-5	TRBV10-2
CASSRAGATDTQYF	TGTGCCAGCTCGCGGGCGGGAGCAACAGATACGCAGTATTTT	TRBD2	.	TRBJ2-3	TRBV28
CASSVRPGGESYEQYF	TGTGCCAGCAGCGTAAGGCCGGGAGGAGAATCCTACGAGCAGTACTTC	TRBD2	.	TRBJ2-7	TRBV9
CATSRAQMTVSYEQYF	TGTGCCACCAGCAGAGCCCAAATGACAGTATCCTACGAGCAGTACTTC	.	once	TRBJ2-7	TRBV15
CASSLVSEQFF	TGTGCCAGCAGCTTGGTCAGTGAGCAGTTCTTC	.	.	TRBJ2-1	TRBV5-6
CASSNPPGGYGYTF	TGTGCCAGCAGTAACCCACCAGGGGGCTATGGCTACACCTTC	TRBD1	.	TRBJ1-2	TRBV6-5
CASSEGAGSWETQYF	TGTGCCAGCTCAGAGGGGGCCGGGAGCTGGGAGACCCAGTACTTC	.	.	TRBJ2-5	TRBV4-2
CATSRGQGASYEQYF	TGTGCCACCAGCAGGGGACAGGGTGCCTCCTACGAGCAGTACTTC	TRBD1	.	TRBJ2-7	TRBV15
CASSQDQGSGANVLTF	TGCGCCAGCAGCCAAGATCAGGGCTCTGGGGCCAACGTCCTGACTTTC	.	.	TRBJ2-6	TRBV4-3
CASSPQANYGYTF	TGTGCCAGCAGCCCTCAGGCTAACTATGGCTACACCTTC	.	many	TRBJ1-2	TRBV7-9
CASSYSTGTRYGYTF	TGTGCCAGCAGTTACTCGACCGGGACTCGGTATGGCTACACCTTC	.	.	TRBJ1-2	TRBV6-5
CAWSVAQPNEQFF	TGTGCCTGGAGTGTGGCACAGCCCAATGAGCAGTTCTTC	.	.	TRBJ2-1	TRBV30
CASSLTSGRSAYEQYF	TGTGCCAGCAGCTTGACTAGCGGGAGGTCCGCCTACGAGCAGTACTTC	TRBD2	.	TRBJ2-7	TRBV11-2
CASSPGGGANTGELFF	TGTGCCAGCAGCCCCGGGGGGGGCGCGAACACCGGGGAGCTGTTTTTT	TRBD2	.	TRBJ2-2	TRBV9
CSALGGTGNIQYF	TGCAGCGCATTGGGGGGGACTGGGAACATTCAGTACTTC	TRBD2	.	TRBJ2-4	TRBV29-1
CASSLSHPQASRGEQFF	TGTGCCAGCAGTTTATCTCACCCCCAAGCCTCGCGCGGTGAGCAGTTCTTC	.	once	TRBJ2-1	TRBV27
CAWGRRAGVSTGELFF	TGTGCCTGGGGGCGGAGAGCGGGAGTGTCCACCGGGGAGCTGTTTTTT	TRBD2	.	TRBJ2-2	TRBV30
CASSRGETQYF	TGTGCCAGCAGTCGCGGGGAGACCCAGTACTTC	.	.	TRBJ2-5	TRBV6-5
CASSLFVTNTGELFF	TGTGCCAGCAGCTTATTTGTAACGAACACCGGGGAGCTGTTTTTT	.	.	TRBJ2-2	TRBV11-2
CASSDLPGRTTDTQYF	TGTGCCAGCAGTGATTTGCCCGGGAGGACCACAGATACGCAGTATTTT	TRBD2	.	TRBJ2-3	TRBV6-1
CASSEGTGGGQPQHF	TGTGCCAGCAGTGAGGGGACAGGGGGCGGGCAGCCCCAGCATTTT	TRBD1	.	TRBJ1-5	TRBV7-6